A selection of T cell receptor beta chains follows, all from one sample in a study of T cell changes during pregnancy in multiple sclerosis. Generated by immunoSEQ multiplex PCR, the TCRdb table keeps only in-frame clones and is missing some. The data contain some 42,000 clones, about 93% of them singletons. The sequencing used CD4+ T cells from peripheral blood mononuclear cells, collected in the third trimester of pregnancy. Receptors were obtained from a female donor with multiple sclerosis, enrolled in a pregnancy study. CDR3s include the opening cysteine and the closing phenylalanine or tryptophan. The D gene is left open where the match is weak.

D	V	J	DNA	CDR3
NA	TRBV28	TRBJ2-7	TGTGCCAGCAGTTTCGGGCAGGGGTTAGGCGAGCAGTACTTC	CASSFGQGLGEQYF
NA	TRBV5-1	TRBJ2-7	TGCGCCAGCAGCTTGGACGTCGCAGGGGATACCTACGAGCAGTACTTC	CASSLDVAGDTYEQYF
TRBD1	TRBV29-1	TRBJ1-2	TGCAGCGTCACACAGGGGAACTATGGCTACACCTTC	CSVTQGNYGYTF
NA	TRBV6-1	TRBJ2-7	TGTGCCAGCCGAGCCTTGGTAGATTACGAGCAGTACTTC	CASRALVDYEQYF
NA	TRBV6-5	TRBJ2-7	TGTGCCAGCAGTGCCCCCCAAAGAGGATCCTACGAGCAGTACTTC	CASSAPQRGSYEQYF
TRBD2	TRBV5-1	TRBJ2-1	TGCGCCAGCAGCTTTAGGGGTCTAGCGGATGACTCCTACAATGAGCAGTTCTTC	CASSFRGLADDSYNEQFF
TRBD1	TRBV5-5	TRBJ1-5	TGTGCCAGCAGCTTGGCAACAGGGGTTCAGCCCCAGCATTTT	CASSLATGVQPQHF
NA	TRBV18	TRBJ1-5	TGTGCCAGCTCAACTACAGGGTTGGGCAATCAGCCCCAGCATTTT	CASSTTGLGNQPQHF
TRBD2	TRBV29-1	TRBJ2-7	TGCAGCGTTGGGACTAGCGCCGAGCAGTACTTC	CSVGTSAEQYF
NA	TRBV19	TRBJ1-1	TGTGCCAGTATCCGGGCTCCTGGGGGGGCTGTGAACACTGAAGCTTTCTTT	CASIRAPGGAVNTEAFF
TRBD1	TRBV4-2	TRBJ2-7	TGTGCCAGCAGCGCCTTGGGACAGTCTACCTACGAGCAGTACTTC	CASSALGQSTYEQYF
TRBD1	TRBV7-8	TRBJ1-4	TGTGCCAGCAGCTTAGGGATGACAGGGGGATTCGGAAAACTGTTTTTT	CASSLGMTGGFGKLFF
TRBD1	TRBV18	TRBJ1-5	TGTGCCAGCTCCCCTGGGACAGGGTTCAATCAGCCCCAGCATTTT	CASSPGTGFNQPQHF
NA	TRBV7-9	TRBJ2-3	TGTGCCAGCGCACCGGTAGCCACAGATACGCAGTATTTT	CASAPVATDTQYF
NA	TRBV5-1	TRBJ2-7	TGCGCCAGCAGCTTGGACCCAGGGTCCTCCTACGAGCAGTACTTC	CASSLDPGSSYEQYF
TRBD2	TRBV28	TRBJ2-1	TGTGCCAGCAGTTCCGTCCCATTAGGAGCGGGACTTTACAATGAGCAGTTCTTC	CASSSVPLGAGLYNEQFF
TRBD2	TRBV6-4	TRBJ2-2	TGTGCCAGCAGTGATCAATTAGCGGGACCCTTCGGGGAGCTGTTTTTT	CASSDQLAGPFGELFF
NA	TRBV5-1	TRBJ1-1	TGCGCCAGCAGCCCATCGGCAAGACAGAACACTGAAGCTTTCTTT	CASSPSARQNTEAFF
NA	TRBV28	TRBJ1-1	TGTGCCAGCAGTTTAATATATGGCAGGAGGCTAGATACTGAAGCTTTCTTT	CASSLIYGRRLDTEAFF
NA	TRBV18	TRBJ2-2	TGTGCCAGCTCACCACGGCCGACAGCGAACACCGGGGAGCTGTTTTTT	CASSPRPTANTGELFF
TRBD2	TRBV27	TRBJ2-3	TGTGCCAGTGCCAAACTAGCGGTTACCTACGCTACGCAGTATTTT	CASAKLAVTYATQYF
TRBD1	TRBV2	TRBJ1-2	TGTGCCAGCAGTGAGGGGACAGGGGTTCTTGGCTACACCTTC	CASSEGTGVLGYTF